The 26 T cell receptor beta chains in this list originate from one sample, sequenced in a study of T cells in Graves' hyperthyroidism and ophthalmopathy. Amplification yielded TCR beta CDR3 regions, with RNA transcripts as the source. TCR CDR3 underwent first-round RT-PCR with the HTBI primer set. A single record per CDR3 protein comes from TCRdb applying MiXCR to the multiplex PCR reads. The table shows around 520,000 distinct CDR3 sequences, with 14% occurring only once. Specimen: blood. Receptors were obtained from a woman aged 40 to 49 with Graves' hyperthyroidism.

Comments on this clonotype: This may be a read error, as it is one base from a much larger clone. V usage is TRBV7-3 and J usage is TRBJ2-2, with D perhaps matching TRBD1 (6 bases). From germline, CDR1 is SGHTA and CDR2 FQGTGA. V lost 5 bases and J lost 5, with 12 bases in between. CDR3 size: 14 residues. CDR3 DNA: TGTGCCAGCAGCGACAGGAGGCTGACCGGGGAGCTGTTTTTT. Translated, it gives CASSDRRLTGELFF.

Many counts were recorded for this clonotype. J is TRBJ1-5 and V is TRBV7-2; 8 bases map to TRBD1. The germline V gene encodes CDR1 SGHTA and CDR2 FQGNSA. This CDR3 region has 14 residues. V dropped 5 bases and J dropped 7; count of bases not matched to a gene: 7. The CDR3 region is CASSGQGSRQPQHF. The CDR3 DNA sequence: TGTGCCAGCAGCGGACAGGGAAGTCGGCAGCCCCAGCATTTT. Looking up the rest from reference TRBV7-2 and TRBJ1-5 gives the full variable domain: GAGVSQSPSNKVTEKGKDVELRCDPISGHTALYWYRQSLGQGLEFLIYFQGNSAPDKSGLPSDRFSAERTGGSVSTLTIQRTQQEDSAVYLCASSGQGSRQPQHFGDGTRLSIL.

This clonotype was counted many times. This chain uses TRBV28 with TRBJ2-5; 8 nucleotides agree with TRBD2. V gave up 7 bases and J gave up 2 bases; unmatched junction bases: 3. Germline assignment: CDR1 MDHEN and CDR2 SYDVKM. The CDR3 totals 13 residues. DNA of the CDR3: TGTGCCAGCACCGGGGGGGCGCAAGAGACCCAGTACTTC. This gives the protein CASTGGAQETQYF.

V and J are TRBV9 and TRBJ2-1; D is unclear. In germline, CDR1 is SGDLS, CDR2 YYNGEE. This CDR3 comprises 15 residues. V was pared by 4 bases and J by 7 bases, with 18 bases between. The CDR3 DNA reads as TGTGCCAGCAGCCCAACCGGCCTAGATACGAATGAGCAGTTCTTC. Its translation is CASSPTGLDTNEQFF.

This clonotype has ten or more counts. The CDR3 sequence is CASSPGTWTEAFF. In nucleotides, the CDR3 is TGTGCCAGTAGTCCAGGGACTTGGACTGAAGCTTTCTTT. The chain is built from TRBV19 and TRBJ1-1; maybe TRBD1 (5 bases). CDR1 and CDR2 from the germline V gene are LNHDA and SQIVND (reference sequence). The V and J ends lost 5 bases and 5 bases respectively, with 12 bases between them. This CDR3 has 13 residues.

This clonotype was seen at least ten times. This chain links TRBV28 with TRBJ2-3; D not resolved. The V end was cut by 7 bases, the J end by 0 bases, with 11 bases between. The CDR3 runs to 14 residues. CDR1 and CDR2 (germline): MDHEN, SYDVKM. The CDR3 DNA follows: TGTGCCAGCAATCTAGGCGGTAGCACAGATACGCAGTATTTT. This encodes CASNLGGSTDTQYF. Variable domain in full (rest from reference TRBV28 and TRBJ2-3): DVKVTQSSRYLVKRTGEKVFLECVQDMDHENMFWYRQDPGLGLRLIYFSYDVKMKEKGDIPEGYSVSREKKERFSLILESASTNQTSMYLCASNLGGSTDTQYFGPGTRLTVL.

CDR3 loop: CASSQRWGSYEQYF. Here the CDR3 DNA reads TGTGCCAGCTCCCAGAGGTGGGGTTCGTACGAGCAGTACTTC. This sequence joins TRBV9 and TRBJ2-7, with D unresolved. V was pared by 7 bases and J by 4 bases, with 18 bases between. CDR3 length: 14 amino acids. From germline, CDR1 is SGDLS and CDR2 YYNGEE.

The chain employs TRBV7-8 and TRBJ2-7, with TRBD2 matching 9 bases. V gave up 1 base and J gave up 4 bases; unmatched junction bases: 8. Germline CDR1 is SGHVS and CDR2 is FQNEAQ. The CDR3 totals 16 residues. In nucleotides, the CDR3 is TGTGCCAGCAGCTTAGTAAGGGGTAGCGGGAGATACGAGCAGTACTTC. This codes for CASSLVRGSGRYEQYF.

This clonotype was seen ten or more times. The chain joins TRBV10-3 to TRBJ2-3, with 10 bases lining up with TRBD1. CDR1 and CDR2 from the germline V gene are ENHRY and SYGVKD. This CDR3 spans 13 amino acids. The V segment lost 6 bases and the J segment 4 bases; nucleotides outside the gene matches: 1. In nucleotides, the CDR3 is TGTGCCATCAGGGGACAGGGGTCAGATACGCAGTATTTT. Amino acid sequence: CAIRGQGSDTQYF.

The chain recombines TRBV5-1 with TRBJ1-2, with 12 bases lining up with TRBD1. The CDR3 is 17 amino acids. Per germline, CDR1 SGHRS and CDR2 YFSETQ. Losses at the gene ends were 5 bases for V and 3 bases for J; bases not matched to a gene: 11. The CDR3 loop reads CASRLGTGGTRDYGYTF. In nucleotides, the CDR3 is TGCGCCAGCAGATTAGGGACAGGGGGCACCCGGGACTATGGCTACACCTTC.

There are many counts of this clonotype. The rearrangement links TRBV28 to TRBJ2-4, with 12 bases aligning to TRBD1. The trim removed 3 bases at V and 2 bases at J, leaving 8 bases unmatched. In germline, CDR1 is MDHEN, CDR2 SYDVKM. CDR3 length: 18 residues. The CDR3 spells CASSFIRDRGLTKNIQYF. In DNA, the CDR3 is TGTGCCAGCAGTTTCATCCGGGACAGGGGGCTTACCAAAAACATTCAGTACTTC.

This chain links TRBV12-3 or TRBV12-4 with TRBJ1-3; possible D gene TRBD1, 6 bases. There are 13 residues in the CDR3. Trimming took 8 bases from V and 2 from J, leaving 10 bases between them. The CDR3 is CASDRDTGNTIYF. The CDR3 coding sequence is TGTGCCAGCGACCGGGACACTGGAAACACCATATATTTT.

The table lists this clonotype with many counts. The rearrangement links TRBV6-1 to TRBJ2-1, with 12 bases aligning to TRBD2. The germline V gene has CDR1 MNHNS and CDR2 SASEGT. The V segment lost 1 base and the J segment 7 bases; nucleotides outside the gene matches: 5. This CDR3 has 16 amino acids. The DNA for the CDR3 is TGTGCCAGCAGTGAAGGGACTAGCGGGGTGGGTAATGAGCAGTTCTTC. As protein: CASSEGTSGVGNEQFF.

For this clonotype: This clone may be a read error of a much larger clone one base away. Given the absence of the conserved phenylalanine or tryptophan at the CDR3 end, a read error is likely. The rearrangement links TRBV27 to TRBJ1-1; D may be TRBD1 (6 bases). The germline gives CDR1 MNHEY, CDR2 SMNVEV (reference sequence). V lost 8 bases and J lost 1, with 17 bases in between. CDR3 size: 15 residues. The CDR3 here is CASRPGGRGNTEAFL. In nucleotides, the CDR3 is TGTGCCAGCCGGCCCGGGGGGCGGGGGAACACTGAAGCTTTCCTT.

Many counts were recorded for this clonotype. The gene calls are TRBV3-1 and TRBJ1-2; a weak D match, TRBD1 (6 bases). The germline CDR1 and CDR2 sequences are LGHDT and YNNKEL (reference sequence). The V end lost 3 bases, the J end lost 4 bases, and 12 bases lay between the germline ends. CDR3 length: 14 residues. CDR3 loop: CASSQGAKPYGYTF. CDR3 bases: TGTGCCAGCAGCCAGGGGGCGAAACCCTATGGCTACACCTTC.

This rearrangement joins TRBV19 to TRBJ2-7, with D possibly TRBD2 on 6 matching bases. The CDR3 contains 15 residues. From germline, CDR1 is LNHDA and CDR2 SQIVND (reference sequence). V shed 5 bases and J shed 6 bases, with 20 bases lying between them. The CDR3 spells CASSPRSGWRGEQYF. The CDR3 bases are TGTGCCAGTAGTCCCCGGAGCGGGTGGCGGGGCGAGCAGTACTTC.

The chain uses TRBV30 and TRBJ2-1; possibly TRBD1 or TRBD2 for D (5 bases each). The V gene's germline CDR1 is GTSNPN and CDR2 SVGIG (reference sequence). The germline V and J ends were trimmed by 4 bases and 5 bases, with 18 bases remaining between them. This CDR3 region has 15 residues. CDR3 DNA sequence: TGTGCCTGGATGGGGGTGGGGCACATAAACAATGAGCAGTTCTTC. This codes for CAWMGVGHINNEQFF.

This clonotype has at least ten counts. The rearrangement uses TRBV7-9 and TRBJ2-7, with TRBD2 identical over 12 bases. Trimming took 1 base from V and 8 from J; bases not matched to a gene: 9. The CDR3 spans 16 residues. Germline V gene sequence: CDR1 SEHNR, CDR2 FQNEAQ (reference sequence). For the CDR3, the DNA is TGTGCCAGCAGCTTAGTTCCTAGCGGGAGGGATACGAAGCAGTACTTC. It specifies CASSLVPSGRDTKQYF.

There are many counts of this clonotype. The V gene is TRBV12-3 or TRBV12-4, the J gene TRBJ2-3, with TRBD2 matching 12 bases. Germline trimming cut 7 bases from V and 4 bases from J; bases unmatched to any gene: 0. The CDR3 totals 13 residues. DNA for the CDR3: TGTGCCAGCACTAGCGGGAGGGCAGATACGCAGTATTTT. Translation: CASTSGRADTQYF.

This clonotype showed up many times. CDR3 DNA sequence: TGTGCCAGCATTCGGACTAGTGGGTATGAGCAGTTCTTC. It codes for CASIRTSGYEQFF. The chain uses TRBV12-3 or TRBV12-4 and TRBJ2-1; 7 nucleotides agree with TRBD2. J was trimmed by 8 bases and V by 7 bases; bases with no gene match: 8. The CDR3 covers 13 residues.

In the case of this clonotype: Because the CDR3 is missing its conserved closing phenylalanine or tryptophan, this is likely a read error. The rearrangement links TRBV7-2 to TRBJ2-1; D not certain. Trimming removed 8 bases from V and 1 base from J, with 15 bases in between. CDR1 is SGHTA and CDR2 is FQGNSA in the germline V gene. The CDR3 covers 15 residues. CDR3 in DNA: TGTGCCAGCTCCCGAGCTGGGCGGTCCTACAATGAGCAGTTCCTC. Protein sequence: CASSRAGRSYNEQFL.

Comment on this clonotype: Compared with germline, one end of the junction differs, possibly owing to a read error. The chain employs TRBV20-1 and TRBJ1-2; D is unclear. Germline V gives CDR1 DFQATT, CDR2 SNEGSKA (reference sequence). This CDR3 spans 12 amino acids. The DNA for the CDR3 is TGCAGTGTTAGAGACGTTAACTATGGCTACACCTTC. Translated, it gives CSVRDVNYGYTF.

This rearrangement joins TRBV13 to TRBJ2-3; 13 positions match TRBD2. V gave up 5 bases and J gave up 6 bases; unmatched junction bases: 5. CDR1 and CDR2 from the germline V gene are PRHDT and FYEKMQ (reference sequence). The CDR3 consists of 15 residues. The CDR3 DNA follows: TGTGCCAGCAGCGAAAGACTAGCGGGAGGCGATACGCAGTATTTT. Translated, it gives CASSERLAGGDTQYF.

This clonotype was counted many times. J is TRBJ2-1 and V is TRBV7-8; no clear D gene. There are 15 residues in the CDR3. V was clipped by 2 bases and J by 4 bases, with 12 bases between them. The germline V gene has CDR1 SGHVS and CDR2 FQNEAQ. This CDR3 is CASSLQTAAYNEQFF. In DNA form, the CDR3 reads TGTGCCAGCAGCTTACAGACGGCTGCTTACAATGAGCAGTTCTTC. Full variable domain (missing parts from reference TRBV7-8 and TRBJ2-1): GAGVSQSPRYKVAKRGQDVALRCDPISGHVSLFWYQQALGQGPEFLTYFQNEAQLDKSGLPSDRFFAERPEGSVSTLKIQRTQQEDSAVYLCASSLQTAAYNEQFFGPGTRLTVL.

This clonotype is a singleton in its sample. The rearrangement uses TRBV19 and TRBJ2-6, with unresolved D. V was trimmed by 7 bases and J by 0 bases, leaving 10 bases between them. The CDR3 contains 15 residues. CDR1 and CDR2 (germline): LNHDA, SQIVND (reference sequence). The CDR3 loop reads CASTPDGSGANVLTF. CDR3 in DNA: TGTGCCAGTACCCCGGACGGCTCTGGGGCCAACGTCCTGACTTTC.

V is TRBV7-3 and J is TRBJ2-5; TRBD2 aligns across 10 bases. CDR3 length: 17 residues. The ends lost 5 bases at V and 5 bases at J; junction bases unmatched: 14. Germline loops: CDR1 SGHTA, CDR2 FQGTGA. The CDR3 region is CASSPGSSGRLTETQYF. CDR3 sequence (DNA): TGTGCCAGCAGCCCGGGATCTAGCGGGAGATTGACTGAGACCCAGTACTTC.